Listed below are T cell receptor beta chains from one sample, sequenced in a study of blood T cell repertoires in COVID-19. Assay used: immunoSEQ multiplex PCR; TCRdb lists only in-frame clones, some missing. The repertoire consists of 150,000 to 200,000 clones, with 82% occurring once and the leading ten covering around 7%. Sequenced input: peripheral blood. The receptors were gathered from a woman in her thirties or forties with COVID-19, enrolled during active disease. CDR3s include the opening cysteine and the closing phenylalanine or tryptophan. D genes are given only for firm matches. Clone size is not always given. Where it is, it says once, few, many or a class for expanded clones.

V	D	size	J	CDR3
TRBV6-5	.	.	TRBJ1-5	CAIEGEGTINQPQHF
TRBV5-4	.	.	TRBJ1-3	CASSLDRVGNTIYF
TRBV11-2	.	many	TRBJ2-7	CASSGTQAAYEQYF
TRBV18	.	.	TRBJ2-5	CASSPGQAETQYF
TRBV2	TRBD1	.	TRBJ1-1	CASGADRAGFF
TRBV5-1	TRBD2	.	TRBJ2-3	CASSFGLAADTQYF
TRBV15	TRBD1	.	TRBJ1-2	CATSSGGQGFSNYGYTF
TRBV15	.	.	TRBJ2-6	CATSIGRAGANVLTF
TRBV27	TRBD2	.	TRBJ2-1	CASSPLGGVSNEQFF
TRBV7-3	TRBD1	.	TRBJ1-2	CASSPFPGGLEGYTF